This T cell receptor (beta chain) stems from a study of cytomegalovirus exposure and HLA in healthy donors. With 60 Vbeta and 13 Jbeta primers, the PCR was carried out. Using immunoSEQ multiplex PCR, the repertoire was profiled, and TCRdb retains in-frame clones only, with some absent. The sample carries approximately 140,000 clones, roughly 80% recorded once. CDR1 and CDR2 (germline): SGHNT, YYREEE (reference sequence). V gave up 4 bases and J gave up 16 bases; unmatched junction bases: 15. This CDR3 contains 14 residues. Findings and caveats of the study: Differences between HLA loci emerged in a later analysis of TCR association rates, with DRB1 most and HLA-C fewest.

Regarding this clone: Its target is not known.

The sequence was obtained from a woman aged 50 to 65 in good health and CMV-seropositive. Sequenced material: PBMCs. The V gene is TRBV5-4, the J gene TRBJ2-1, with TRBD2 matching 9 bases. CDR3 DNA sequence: TGTGCCAGCAGCATCAGCGGGGGGTACTATGGTCTTTTCTTC. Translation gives CASSISGGYYGLFF. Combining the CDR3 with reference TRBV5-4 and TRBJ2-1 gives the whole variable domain ETGVTQSPTHLIKTRGQQVTLRCSSQSGHNTVSWYQQALGQGPQFIFQYYREEENGRGNFPPRFSGLQFPNYSSELNVNALELDDSALYLCASSISGGYYGLFFGPGTRLTVL.